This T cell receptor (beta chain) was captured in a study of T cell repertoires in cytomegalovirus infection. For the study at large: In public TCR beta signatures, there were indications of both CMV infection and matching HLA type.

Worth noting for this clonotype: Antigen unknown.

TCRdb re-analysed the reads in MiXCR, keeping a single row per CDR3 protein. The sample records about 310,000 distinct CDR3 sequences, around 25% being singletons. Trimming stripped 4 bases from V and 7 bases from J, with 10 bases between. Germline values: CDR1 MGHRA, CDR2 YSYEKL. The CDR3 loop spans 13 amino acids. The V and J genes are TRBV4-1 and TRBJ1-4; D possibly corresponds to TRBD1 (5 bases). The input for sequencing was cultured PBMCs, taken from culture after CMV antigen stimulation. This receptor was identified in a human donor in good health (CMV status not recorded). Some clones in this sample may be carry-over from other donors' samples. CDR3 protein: CASSLQESEKLFF. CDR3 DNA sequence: TGCGCCAGCAGCCTACAGGAGAGTGAAAAACTGTTTTTT.